This TCR beta chain was recorded in a study of CD8+CD57+ T cells in acquired aplastic anemia. Profiling that covered TCR beta VDJ and CDR3 relied on genomic DNA as its template. One entry per CDR3 protein results from TCRdb running MiXCR on the reads. The repertoire has about 54,000 distinct CDR3 sequences, roughly three fifths of them found once; the top ten carry under 20%. V was clipped by 10 bases and J by 2 bases; unmatched bases: 4. The germline gives CDR1 KGHDR, CDR2 SFDVKD. This CDR3 comprises 13 residues. Patients selected for sequencing had displayed CD8+CD57+ cell expansion by flow cytometry. All participating patients were living with severe acquired aplastic anemia. Patients had received no therapy at the time of blood sampling.

Specimen: sorted CD4+, CD8+, or CD8+CD57+ T cells (not recorded which) from PBMCs. The rearrangement links TRBV24-1 to TRBJ2-3; 8 bases fit TRBD1. This clonotype originated in a human donor with aplastic anemia. CDR3 in DNA: TGTGCCACGGGACAGGCTAACACAGATACGCAGTATTTT. Translated: CATGQANTDTQYF.